These 3 T cell receptor beta chains originate from one sample sequenced in a study of cytomegalovirus exposure and HLA in healthy donors. A multiplex PCR was run with 60 Vbeta primers and 13 Jbeta primers. Sequencing was performed with immunoSEQ multiplex PCR; in TCRdb, only in-frame clones are kept and a portion is missing. This table holds 93,000 or so clones, more than 75% found once. Sequenced: PBMCs. The receptors come from a woman between 18 and 30 years old in good health and CMV-seropositive.

This rearrangement joins TRBV7-2 to TRBJ2-7; perhaps TRBD2 as D (6 bases). V was shortened by 5 bases and J by 0 bases, with 23 bases between the two germline ends. The length of the CDR3 is 18 residues. Germline V CDR1 and CDR2: SGHTA, FQGNSA. CDR3 in DNA: TGTGCCAGCAGCCCCCAGATTAGTTGGCGGGGAAGCTCCTACGAGCAGTACTTC. Its protein product is CASSPQISWRGSSYEQYF. The entire variable domain, with the rest obtained from reference TRBV7-2 and TRBJ2-7, is as follows: GAGVSQSPSNKVTEKGKDVELRCDPISGHTALYWYRQSLGQGLEFLIYFQGNSAPDKSGLPSDRFSAERTGGSVSTLTIQRTQQEDSAVYLCASSPQISWRGSSYEQYFGPGTRLTVT.

V is TRBV30 and J is TRBJ2-3; no firm D call. Per germline, CDR1 GTSNPN and CDR2 SVGIG (reference sequence). The germline V and J ends were trimmed by 0 bases and 8 bases, with 15 bases remaining between them. This CDR3 is built from 14 residues. The CDR3: CAWSVLKSGVTQYF. In nucleotides, the CDR3 is TGTGCCTGGAGTGTACTTAAGTCGGGTGTTACGCAGTATTTT.

This chain links TRBV25-1 with TRBJ2-7; D remains ambiguous. The CDR3 sequence is 11 residues long. V was trimmed by 6 bases and J by 1 base, leaving 4 bases between them. CDR1 and CDR2 from the germline V gene are MGHDK and SYGVNS. Written as DNA, the CDR3 is TGTGCCAGCAGACAGTCCTACGAGCAGTACTTC. It specifies CASRQSYEQYF.